Given below is one T cell receptor (beta chain) in context. Its antigen remains unidentified. Looked up from germline, CDR1 is LGHNA and CDR2 is YSLEER. The ends were cut back, 1 base at V and 4 bases at J, with 7 bases in the middle. This CDR3 comprises 14 residues. Assay used: immunoSEQ multiplex PCR; TCRdb lists only in-frame clones, some missing. The table has over 35,000 clones, about four fifths seen once. The data were taken from a study of a mutant IDH1 vaccine in newly diagnosed glioma. Study background: First vaccine doses came 4-6 weeks after radiotherapy alone, or with temozolomide cycles. Of treated patients, approximately 62% were men and 37.5% women, averaging around 44 years.

Sample time point: week 23, last vaccination. Alongside topical imiquimod, each dose of vaccine comprised 300 ug of mutant IDH1 20-mer peptide. The donor cohort comprised cases of new WHO grade 3 or 4 IDH1-mutant, ATRX-lost astrocytoma. The receptor's source is a woman younger than 35 with glioma. Some clones in this sample may be carry-over from other donors' samples. The material was PBMCs, obtained from a glioma patient whose treatment included an IDH1 peptide vaccine. The V and J genes are TRBV4-3 and TRBJ1-4, with D hard to call. The CDR3 DNA follows: TGCGCCAGCAGCCAAGTCGGTGTTAATGAAAAACTGTTTTTT. The encoded protein is CASSQVGVNEKLFF.